The next 9 T cell receptor beta chains were all read from a single sample in a study of T cell responses to AZD1222 COVID-19 vaccine. Here immunoSEQ multiplex PCR was the method, and the copy in TCRdb shows in-frame clones only, minus some. The table shows approximately 130,000 clones, with approximately 93% occurring only once. Source: peripheral blood, taken on day 0 of AZD1222 vaccination. The receptors come from an adult in good health.

The chain is built from TRBV19 and TRBJ2-6, with no clear D. Looked up from germline, CDR1 is LNHDA and CDR2 is SQIVND (reference sequence). The CDR3 covers 15 residues. Trimming took 5 bases from V and 0 from J, leaving 8 bases between them. The CDR3 bases are TGTGCCAGTAGTGTAGGTGGCTCTGGGGCCAACGTCCTGACTTTC. Translating it yields CASSVGGSGANVLTF.

This chain connects TRBV19 to TRBJ2-4; TRBD2 might be the D (6 bases). The V and J ends lost 4 bases and 1 base respectively, with 17 bases between them. Germline V gene sequence: CDR1 LNHDA, CDR2 SQIVND (reference sequence). CDR3 length: 17 amino acids. CDR3 DNA: TGTGCCAGTAGTAGGAGGGACGGGGCGTCGGCCAAAAACATTCAGTACTTC. It codes for CASSRRDGASAKNIQYF.

In this sample, this clone turned up once. The genes are TRBV28 and TRBJ1-4; D is perhaps TRBD1 (5 bases). The CDR3 extends over 16 amino acids. V lost 3 bases and J 4 bases, leaving 15 bases between the germline ends. Looked up from germline, CDR1 is MDHEN and CDR2 is SYDVKM. Written as DNA, the CDR3 is TGTGCCAGCAGTTTCGTCCTGGACATGGGTAATGAAAAACTGTTTTTT. It encodes CASSFVLDMGNEKLFF.

The J gene is TRBJ2-7, the V gene TRBV28; D possibly corresponds to TRBD1 (5 bases). Trimming took off 7 bases at V and 2 bases at J, with 18 bases between the two ends. Germline CDR1 is MDHEN and CDR2 is SYDVKM. This CDR3 spans 15 amino acids. CDR3: CASTTTADITYEQYF. Here the CDR3 DNA reads TGTGCCAGCACCACAACGGCGGACATCACCTACGAGCAGTACTTC.

This sequence joins TRBV9 and TRBJ2-5, with a possible D match to TRBD1 (6 bases). This CDR3 comprises 14 residues. V was trimmed by 3 bases and J by 5 bases, leaving 14 bases between them. Germline loops: CDR1 SGDLS, CDR2 YYNGEE. Here the CDR3 DNA reads TGTGCCAGCAGCGGAGGCAACAGGGACGAGACCCAGTACTTC. Translated: CASSGGNRDETQYF. Looking up the rest from reference TRBV9 and TRBJ2-5 gives the full variable domain: DSGVTQTPKHLITATGQRVTLRCSPRSGDLSVYWYQQSLDQGLQFLIQYYNGEERAKGNILERFSAQQFPDLHSELNLSSLELGDSALYFCASSGGNRDETQYFGPGTRLLVL.

The chain employs TRBV28 and TRBJ1-5; D remains unclear. V was clipped by 5 bases and J by 10 bases, with 15 bases between them. Germline V lookup: CDR1 MDHEN, CDR2 SYDVKM. CDR3 length equals 13 residues. This CDR3 reads CASSRRFRGPQHF. For the CDR3, the DNA is TGTGCCAGCAGTCGGCGGTTCCGGGGTCCCCAGCATTTT.

In its sample, this clone was seen once. The chain has TRBV27 and TRBJ2-1; TRBD2 aligns across 10 bases. Germline V gene data show CDR1 as MNHEY and CDR2 as SMNVEV (reference sequence). The V segment lost 0 bases and the J segment 7 bases; nucleotides outside the gene matches: 9. The length of the CDR3 is 17 residues. CDR3 in DNA: TGTGCCAGCAGTTTATCGGGGCTAGCGGGAGTATTTAATGAGCAGTTCTTC. Amino acids: CASSLSGLAGVFNEQFF.

This clone showed up just a few times. The chain links TRBV3-1 (or the pseudogene TRBV3-2) to TRBJ2-7, with D uncertain. The CDR3 loop spans 15 amino acids. The V end was cut by 0 bases, the J end by 3 bases, with 12 bases between. CDR1 is LGHDT, CDR2 YNNKEL, per germline (reference sequence). Written as DNA, the CDR3 is TGTGCCAGCAGCCAAGATCCCCCCGAATTCTACGAGCAGTACTTC. Residues: CASSQDPPEFYEQYF.

The CDR3 sequence is CAISDLGQVYNEQFF. CDR3 DNA sequence: TGTGCCATCAGCGACCTAGGACAAGTCTACAATGAGCAGTTCTTC. This chain links TRBV10-3 with TRBJ2-1; D may be TRBD1 (5 bases). The length of the CDR3 is 15 residues. Between the trimmed V and J ends, which lost 6 bases and 3 bases, there was a span of 15 bases. CDR1 and CDR2 (germline): ENHRY, SYGVKD.